One and the same sample provided the 8 T cell receptor beta chains below, sequenced in a study of monozygotic twins with inflammatory bowel disease. With the 5' RACE reads reprocessed, TCRdb shows one record per CDR3 protein and no DNA. This sample's clone table lists a few hundred thousand distinct CDR3 sequences. The specimen was blood. The receptors stem from a human donor with ulcerative colitis or Crohn's disease, or a healthy co-twin of an affected twin (not recorded which).

The chain joins TRBV18 to TRBJ2-2. Germline CDR1 KGHSH, CDR2 LQKENI. The CDR3 sequence is 16 residues long. CDR3 loop: CASSPPGVWDTGELFF.

The chain joins TRBV28 to TRBJ2-7; no DNA is available, so the TRBD1 call from TCRdb remains unchecked. In germline, CDR1 is MDHEN, CDR2 SYDVKM. The CDR3 totals 13 residues. This CDR3 is CASTGNRGYEQYF.

The chain is built from TRBV7-2 and TRBJ2-7; TCRdb selects TRBD1, and the lack of DNA leaves this call unchecked. In germline, CDR1 is SGHTA, CDR2 FQGNSA. There are 15 residues in the CDR3. This chain's CDR3 is CASSHKWDRGYEQYF.

This chain joins TRBV6-6 and TRBJ1-1; the TCRdb D gene call, TRBD1, has no DNA to confirm it. This CDR3 has 13 amino acids. CDR1 is MNHNY, CDR2 SVGAGI, per germline (reference sequence). CDR3 loop: CASREQGDTEAFF.

This chain uses TRBV11-2 with TRBJ2-1; TCRdb returns TRBD1, unconfirmable since there is no DNA. Germline CDR1 and CDR2: SGHAT and FQNNGV. This CDR3 contains 15 residues. Here the CDR3 reads CASSSRTGENNEQFF.

The chain has TRBV20-1 and TRBJ1-1. The CDR3 contains 12 residues. Germline CDR1 and CDR2: DFQATT and SNEGSKA (reference sequence). This CDR3 is CSAAEGRTEAFF.

The chain employs TRBV11-2 and TRBJ2-5; with no DNA, the TCRdb D assignment of TRBD2 cannot be verified. Germline CDR1 and CDR2: SGHAT and FQNNGV. The CDR3 consists of 18 residues. The chain's CDR3 is CASSLVPLPGLELETQYF. Full variable domain (remainder filled in from reference TRBV11-2 and TRBJ2-5): EAGVAQSPRYKIIEKRQSVAFWCNPISGHATLYWYQQILGQGPKLLIQFQNNGVVDDSQLPKDRFSAERLKGVDSTLKIQPAKLEDSAVYLCASSLVPLPGLELETQYFGPGTRLLVL.

The chain has TRBV7-2 and TRBJ2-7. Germline loops: CDR1 SGHTA, CDR2 FQGNSA. The CDR3 runs 14 residues. Here the CDR3 reads CASSLAIEAYEQYF.